A selection of T cell receptor beta chains follows, all from one sample in a study of T-cell reconstitution after alpha-beta-depleted transplantation in children. TCRdb re-derived calls from the PCR reads in MiXCR, one entry per CDR3 protein. The sample yields around 420,000 distinct CDR3 sequences, 15% to 20% seen once. The source was PBMCs, mostly from graft donor cells, collected 360 days after TCRalphabeta/CD19-depleted stem cell transplant. The receptors were sampled from a boy younger than two who had a stem cell transplant for Wiskott-Aldrich syndrome, so the T cells may come from the graft donor. CDR3s include the opening cysteine and the closing phenylalanine or tryptophan. Each record gives: V gene, J gene, D gene, clone size, CDR3 protein, CDR3 DNA. The D gene is left open where the match is weak. Some rows have no size entry. The others give once, few or many, or a class for an expanded clone.

>TRBV5-1|TRBJ2-1|NA|NA
CASSSGMGDEQFF
TGCGCCAGCAGCTCTGGGATGGGCGATGAGCAGTTCTTC
>TRBV20-1|TRBJ2-7|NA|NA
CSASPRVHNEQYF
TGCAGTGCTAGTCCGAGGGTTCATAACGAGCAGTACTTC
>TRBV12-3/TRBV12-4|TRBJ2-3|NA|few
CASSTWLGALRRTDTQYF
TGTGCCAGCAGCACCTGGCTGGGAGCCCTAAGACGCACAGATACGCAGTATTTT
>TRBV12-3/TRBV12-4|TRBJ2-7|NA|NA
CASSFVLAVPSSYEQYF
TGTGCCAGCAGTTTCGTCCTAGCCGTCCCAAGCTCCTACGAGCAGTACTTC
>TRBV20-1|TRBJ2-7|TRBD1|NA
CSAKRDRGYYEQYF
TGCAGTGCTAAAAGGGACAGGGGGTACTACGAGCAGTACTTC
>TRBV20-1|TRBJ2-3|TRBD2|once
CSAKRGGVDTQYF
TGCAGTGCCAAGCGGGGGGGCGTAGATACGCAGTATTTT
>TRBV5-6|TRBJ2-1|TRBD1|few
CASSLGDRGWWNEQFF
TGTGCCAGCAGCTTGGGGGACAGGGGATGGTGGAATGAGCAGTTCTTC
>TRBV6-2/TRBV6-3|TRBJ2-2|NA|few
CATQRLSSGELFF
TGTGCCACCCAAAGGTTATCCTCTGGGGAGCTGTTTTTT
>TRBV5-1|TRBJ1-1|NA|many
CASSLAAGNTEAFF
TGCGCCAGCAGCTTGGCCGCAGGGAACACTGAAGCTTTCTTT
>TRBV20-1|TRBJ2-2|NA|NA
CSARSPVGATPRTTGELFF
TGCAGTGCTAGGTCCCCGGTAGGGGCAACTCCCCGAACAACCGGGGAGCTGTTTTTT
>TRBV7-2|TRBJ2-4|NA|NA
CASSTRAKNIQYF
TGTGCCAGCAGCACCCGAGCCAAAAACATTCAGTACTTC
>TRBV24-1|TRBJ2-1|TRBD2|NA
CATSDPGGRPPYNEQFF
TGTGCCACCAGTGACCCGGGGGGACGACCTCCATACAATGAGCAGTTCTTC
>TRBV29-1|TRBJ2-7|NA|NA
CSVGRVLEDEQYF
TGCAGCGTTGGCAGGGTGCTAGAGGACGAGCAGTACTTC
>TRBV30|TRBJ2-5|NA|NA
CAWSGTVKETQYF
TGTGCCTGGAGTGGGACAGTCAAGGAGACCCAGTACTTC
>TRBV10-3|TRBJ2-3|NA|NA
CAISDGLTDTQYF
TGTGCCATCAGTGATGGACTCACAGATACGCAGTATTTT
>TRBV12-3/TRBV12-4|TRBJ2-1|TRBD2|few
CASSLTSGVPDEQFF
TGTGCCAGCAGTTTAACTAGCGGGGTCCCCGATGAGCAGTTCTTC
>TRBV6-2/TRBV6-3|TRBJ2-7|TRBD1|NA
CASGQGASGQYF
TGTGCCAGCGGACAGGGGGCAAGCGGGCAGTACTTC
>TRBV4-2|TRBJ1-1|NA|NA
CASSQDAGLRTEAFF
TGTGCCAGCAGCCAAGACGCGGGGCTAAGGACTGAAGCTTTCTTT
>TRBV18|TRBJ1-1|NA|NA
CASSPDSHTEAFF
TGTGCCAGCTCACCAGACAGCCACACTGAAGCTTTCTTT
>TRBV12-3/TRBV12-4|TRBJ2-7|NA|NA
CASSPRAENYEQYF
TGTGCCAGCAGTCCCAGAGCGGAGAATTACGAGCAGTACTTC
>TRBV12-3/TRBV12-4|TRBJ2-7|TRBD1|many
CASTNRDRGNEQYF
TGTGCCAGCACGAACCGGGACAGGGGTAACGAGCAGTACTTC
>TRBV27|TRBJ2-5|NA|NA
CASSPLEILGERETQYF
TGTGCCAGCAGTCCTCTAGAGATATTGGGGGAAAGGGAGACCCAGTACTTC
>TRBV3-1|TRBJ2-7|NA|NA
CASSQGTSYEQYF
TGTGCCAGCAGCCAAGGTACCTCCTACGAGCAGTACTTC
>TRBV12-3/TRBV12-4|TRBJ2-5|NA|NA
CASQVGGREETQYF
TGTGCCAGCCAAGTGGGGGGGCGGGAAGAGACCCAGTACTTC
>TRBV29-1|TRBJ2-2|NA|NA
CSVRTTGELFF
TGCAGCGTACGAACCACCGGGGAGCTGTTTTTT
>TRBV5-1|TRBJ2-3|TRBD2|NA
CASSWPRGTSGPLSTDTQYF
TGCGCCAGCAGCTGGCCCCGGGGGACTAGCGGGCCCCTCTCCACAGATACGCAGTATTTT
>TRBV12-3/TRBV12-4|TRBJ2-3|NA|many
CASKRGDTQYF
TGTGCCAGCAAGAGGGGGGATACGCAGTATTTT
>TRBV24-1|TRBJ2-2|NA|NA
CATSGGNTGELFF
TGTGCCACCAGTGGGGGCAACACCGGGGAGCTGTTTTTT
>TRBV5-1|TRBJ2-7|NA|NA
CASSLGLLMTSPTYEQYF
TGCGCCAGCAGCTTGGGGCTATTAATGACTAGTCCGACCTACGAGCAGTACTTC
>TRBV12-3/TRBV12-4|TRBJ2-5|NA|NA
CASSLWPRHEGETQYF
TGTGCCAGCAGTTTATGGCCCAGGCATGAGGGGGAGACCCAGTACTTC
>TRBV3-1|TRBJ1-1|TRBD1|few
CASSPGQRSFETEAFF
TGTGCCAGCAGTCCGGGACAGAGGTCTTTTGAGACTGAAGCTTTCTTT
>TRBV12-3/TRBV12-4|TRBJ2-5|NA|NA
CASSFSSPGSGWQETQYF
TGTGCCAGCAGTTTCTCCTCACCAGGGTCAGGGTGGCAAGAGACCCAGTACTTC
>TRBV6-2/TRBV6-3|TRBJ2-1|TRBD2|NA
CASSGLARNEQFF
TGTGCCAGTTCCGGACTAGCGAGGAATGAGCAGTTCTTC
>TRBV6-2/TRBV6-3|TRBJ2-5|NA|few
CASKSHGYRYQETQYF
TGTGCCAGCAAATCCCACGGCTACAGGTACCAAGAGACCCAGTACTTC
>TRBV3-1|TRBJ2-2|TRBD1|NA
CASSQVLTGIGELFF
TGTGCCAGCAGCCAAGTACTGACAGGGATCGGGGAGCTGTTTTTT
>TRBV6-1|TRBJ2-2|TRBD2|NA
CASSISSGANTGELFF
TGTGCCAGCAGTATTTCTAGCGGAGCCAACACCGGGGAGCTGTTTTTT